This T cell receptor (beta chain) is drawn from a study of blood T cell repertoires in COVID-19. Study as a whole: Some COVID-19 samples were acute and others convalescent; all came from the United States, Italy and Spain.

Original handling: Reference gene primer amplification in the assay estimated nucleated cell counts. Clones were sequenced by immunoSEQ multiplex PCR, and TCRdb holds only the in-frame ones, with some missing. That table supplies the V and J calls and clone size; D and trimming were determined from the DNA. This sample has roughly 120,000 clones, with over 70% found just once. The origin of this receptor is a man aged 45-65 years with acute or convalescent COVID-19. Sample: peripheral blood.

This CDR3 reads CAWSSGQGLNSPLHF. Written as DNA, the CDR3 is TGTGCCTGGAGCTCGGGACAGGGGCTCAATTCACCCCTCCACTTT. J is TRBJ1-6 and V is TRBV30; the match to TRBD1 covers 10 bases. Germline-derived CDR1 and CDR2 are GTSNPN and SVGIG (reference sequence). V trimming: 3 bases; J trimming: 7 bases; junction bases outside the gene matches: 6. There are 15 residues in the CDR3.